The next 9 T cell receptor beta chains were all read from a single sample in a study of T cell repertoires in cytomegalovirus infection. The antigens for these receptors are not known. One entry per CDR3 protein, called by TCRdb with MiXCR from the reads. The table records 150,000 or so distinct CDR3 sequences, about a fifth of them present only once. This specimen consisted of CD8+ T cells from cultured PBMCs, obtained from culture after CMV antigen stimulation. Every receptor here comes from a human donor in good health (CMV status not recorded). Some clones in this sample may be carry-over from other donors' samples.

The table lists this clonotype with a count of one. J is TRBJ1-4 and V is TRBV7-8; the match to TRBD1 covers 7 bases. Germline CDR1 and CDR2: SGHVS and FQNEAQ. The ends lost 6 bases at V and 7 bases at J; junction bases unmatched: 11. The CDR3 runs 15 residues. The CDR3 DNA sequence: TGTGCCAGCAGTTCATTTAGGGGGCGTTTTGAAAAACTGTTTTTT. This sequence encodes CASSSFRGRFEKLFF. Variable domain in full (rest from reference TRBV7-8 and TRBJ1-4): GAGVSQSPRYKVAKRGQDVALRCDPISGHVSLFWYQQALGQGPEFLTYFQNEAQLDKSGLPSDRFFAERPEGSVSTLKIQRTQQEDSAVYLCASSSFRGRFEKLFFGSGTQLSVL.

The CDR3 nucleotides read TGTGCCAGCAGTTTTCCCAGGAAGGGAGATGGCTACACCTTC. Protein product: CASSFPRKGDGYTF. J is TRBJ1-2 and V is TRBV12-3 or TRBV12-4; D remains ambiguous. The CDR3 is made up of 14 amino acids. Between the trimmed V and J ends, which lost 3 bases and 6 bases, there was a span of 14 bases.

The chain couples TRBV7-2 to TRBJ2-2, with 11 bases matching TRBD1. CDR1 is SGHTA, CDR2 FQGNSA, per germline. V shed 3 bases and J 7 bases; nucleotides not matched to a gene: 13. The CDR3 loop spans 18 amino acids. The CDR3 sequence is CASSLAGQGARRDGELFF. CDR3 DNA: TGTGCCAGCAGCTTGGCTGGACAGGGGGCTAGACGGGACGGGGAGCTGTTTTTT.

The J gene is TRBJ2-7, the V gene TRBV6-5; D call uncertain. This CDR3 region has 16 residues. Germline V gene sequence: CDR1 MNHEY, CDR2 SVGAGI. V lost 5 bases and J 0 bases, leaving 17 bases between the germline ends. The CDR3, as DNA: TGTGCCAGCAGTCCCTCGAGGAAACTCGCCTCCTACGAGCAGTACTTC. Its translation is CASSPSRKLASYEQYF.

Regarding this clonotype: With a much larger clone just one base away, this may be a read error. The rearrangement uses TRBV6-2 or TRBV6-3 and TRBJ2-7, with a possible D match to TRBD2 (5 bases). The germline V gene encodes CDR1 MNHEY and CDR2 SVGEGT. The germline V and J ends were trimmed by 7 bases and 0 bases, with 16 bases remaining between them. The CDR3 covers 15 residues. The CDR3 loop reads CASTPRRRSSYEQYF. CDR3 in DNA: TGTGCCAGCACCCCCCGGCGGAGGAGCTCCTACGAGCAGTACTTC.

This clonotype was observed a handful of times. The chain carries TRBV27 and TRBJ2-7, with D unresolved. This CDR3 region has 12 residues. The germline gives CDR1 MNHEY, CDR2 SMNVEV (reference sequence). V was clipped by 4 bases and J by 2 bases, with 6 bases between them. Here the CDR3 reads CASSSTPYEQYF. The CDR3 nucleotides are TGTGCCAGCAGTTCGACTCCCTACGAGCAGTACTTC.

This clonotype was seen a few times. V gene TRBV27 combines with J gene TRBJ2-5; D uncertain. The germline V and J ends were trimmed by 3 bases and 1 base, with 6 bases remaining between them. The CDR3 loop spans 13 amino acids. Germline CDR1 is MNHEY and CDR2 is SMNVEV (reference sequence). DNA for the CDR3: TGTGCCAGCAGTTTGGGCAGCCAAGAGACCCAGTACTTC. The encoded protein is CASSLGSQETQYF.

J is TRBJ2-3 and V is TRBV7-2; D ambiguous. The CDR3 sequence is 15 residues long. Germline V gene data show CDR1 as SGHTA and CDR2 as FQGNSA. V lost 2 bases and J lost 0, with 9 bases in between. The CDR3 bases are TGTGCCAGCAGCTTAAGGTCTTCTAGCACAGATACGCAGTATTTT. Encoded protein: CASSLRSSSTDTQYF.

The V call is TRBV11-1, the J call TRBJ2-7; 7 nucleotides align to TRBD1. The V gene end was trimmed by 5 bases and the J gene end by 5 bases; junction bases not matched to a gene: 6. The CDR3 spans 13 residues. Germline CDR1 is SGHAT and CDR2 is FQDESV (reference sequence). The CDR3 DNA reads TGTGCCAGCAGCCCAGGGGGTTTCCACGAGCAGTACTTC. Translated: CASSPGGFHEQYF.